This T cell receptor beta chain was observed in a study of blood T cell repertoires in COVID-19. Study in general: From the United States, Italy and Spain came samples of acute and convalescent COVID-19. T cells, B-cell-depleted T cells, or PBMCs provided the cDNA or gDNA that served as material.

Germline CDR1 and CDR2: SGHRS and YFSETQ. This CDR3 is built from 15 residues. V was pared by 4 bases and J by 4 bases, with 14 bases between. Authors' processing steps: Amplification with reference gene primers provided the estimates of nucleated cell counts. The table came from immunoSEQ multiplex PCR; TCRdb's copy has only in-frame clones and leaves some out. That table is the source of V, J and clone size, and D and trimming were worked out from the DNA. This repertoire shows approximately 320,000 clones, around 85% found once; its top ten account for 7.2%. The TCR was taken from a human donor in a cohort sampled during active COVID-19. Source material: peripheral blood. The chain combines TRBV5-1 with TRBJ2-2; D is possibly TRBD2 (5 bases). CDR3 sequence reads: CASSQEAGTTGELFF. The DNA for the CDR3 is TGCGCCAGCAGCCAGGAGGCAGGAACCACCGGGGAGCTGTTTTTT.